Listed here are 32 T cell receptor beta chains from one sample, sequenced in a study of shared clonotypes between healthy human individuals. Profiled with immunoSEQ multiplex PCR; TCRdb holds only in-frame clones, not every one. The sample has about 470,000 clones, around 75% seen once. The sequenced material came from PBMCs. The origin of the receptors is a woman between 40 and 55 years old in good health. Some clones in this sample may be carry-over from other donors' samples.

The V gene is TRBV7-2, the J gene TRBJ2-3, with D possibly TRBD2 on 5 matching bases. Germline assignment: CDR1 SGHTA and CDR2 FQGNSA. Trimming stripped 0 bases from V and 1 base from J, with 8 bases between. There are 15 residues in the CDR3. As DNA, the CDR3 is TGTGCCAGCAGCTTAGCAGTAGCGCGCACAGATACGCAGTATTTT. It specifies CASSLAVARTDTQYF.

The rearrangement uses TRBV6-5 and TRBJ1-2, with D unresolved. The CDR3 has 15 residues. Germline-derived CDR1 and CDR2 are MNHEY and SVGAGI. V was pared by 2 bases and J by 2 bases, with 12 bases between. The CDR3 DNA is TGTGCCAGCAGTTACGGCGGGGTTTGGAACTATGGCTACACCTTC. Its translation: CASSYGGVWNYGYTF.

CDR3 nucleotide sequence: TGCAGCGCACGGATGGCGGACCTATCAGATACGCAGTATTTT. This sequence encodes CSARMADLSDTQYF. The chain employs TRBV29-1 and TRBJ2-3; D gene uncertain. Per germline, CDR1 SQVTM and CDR2 ANQGSEA. V was trimmed by 7 bases and J by 4 bases, leaving 18 bases between them. CDR3 length: 14 residues.

The CDR3 loop reads CASSSRAGGYEQYF. The CDR3 DNA reads as TGTGCCAGCAGCTCCCGGGCGGGCGGCTACGAGCAGTACTTC. V and J are TRBV5-8 and TRBJ2-7, with TRBD2 as a possible D gene (5 bases). This CDR3 region has 14 residues. CDR1 and CDR2 (germline): SGHTS, YDEGEE. Deletions cut 3 bases from V and 3 bases from J, with 13 bases between.

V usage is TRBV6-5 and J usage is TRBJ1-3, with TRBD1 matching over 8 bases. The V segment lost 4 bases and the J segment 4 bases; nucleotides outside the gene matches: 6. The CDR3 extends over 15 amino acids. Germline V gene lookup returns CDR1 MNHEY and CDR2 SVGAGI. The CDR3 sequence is CASSSGQGAGNTIYF. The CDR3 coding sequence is TGTGCCAGCAGTTCCGGACAGGGCGCAGGAAACACCATATATTTT.

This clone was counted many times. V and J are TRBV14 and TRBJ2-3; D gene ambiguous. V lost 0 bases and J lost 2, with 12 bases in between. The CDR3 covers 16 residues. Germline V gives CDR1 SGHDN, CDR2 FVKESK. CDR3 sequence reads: CASSQDVASFTDTQYF. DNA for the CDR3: TGTGCCAGCAGCCAAGATGTAGCAAGCTTCACAGATACGCAGTATTTT.

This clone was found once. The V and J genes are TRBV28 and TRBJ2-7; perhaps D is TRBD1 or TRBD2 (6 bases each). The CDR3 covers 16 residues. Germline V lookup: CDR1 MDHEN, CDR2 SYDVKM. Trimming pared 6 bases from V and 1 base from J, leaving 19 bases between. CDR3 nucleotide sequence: TGTGCCAGCAGCCCGGGGGCGGGGCGAGGGTCCTACGAGCAGTACTTC. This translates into CASSPGAGRGSYEQYF. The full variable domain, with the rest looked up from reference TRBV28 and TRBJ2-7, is DVKVTQSSRYLVKRTGEKVFLECVQDMDHENMFWYRQDPGLGLRLIYFSYDVKMKEKGDIPEGYSVSREKKERFSLILESASTNQTSMYLCASSPGAGRGSYEQYFGPGTRLTVT.

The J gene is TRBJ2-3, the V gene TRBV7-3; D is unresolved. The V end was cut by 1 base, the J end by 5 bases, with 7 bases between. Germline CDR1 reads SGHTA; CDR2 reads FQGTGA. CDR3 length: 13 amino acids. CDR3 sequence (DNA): TGTGCCAGCAGCTTAATCATAGGAGATACGCAGTATTTT. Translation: CASSLIIGDTQYF. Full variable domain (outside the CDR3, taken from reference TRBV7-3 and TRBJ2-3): GAGVSQTPSNKVTEKGKYVELRCDPISGHTALYWYRQSLGQGPEFLIYFQGTGAADDSGLPNDRFFAVRPEGSVSTLKIQRTERGDSAVYLCASSLIIGDTQYFGPGTRLTVL.

Written as DNA, the CDR3 is TGTGCCAGCAGTAACGGACAGCCTAGCTATGGCTACACCTTC. This gives the protein CASSNGQPSYGYTF. This rearrangement joins TRBV6-6 to TRBJ1-2, with a weak D call TRBD1 (6 bases). This CDR3 comprises 14 residues. V was pared by 5 bases and J by 4 bases, with 14 bases between. Germline V gene sequence: CDR1 MNHNY, CDR2 SVGAGI (reference sequence).

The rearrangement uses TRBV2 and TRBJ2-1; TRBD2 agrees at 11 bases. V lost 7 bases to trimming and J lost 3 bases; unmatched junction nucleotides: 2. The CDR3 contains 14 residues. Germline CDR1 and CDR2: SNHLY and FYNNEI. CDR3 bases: TGTGCCAGCAAAGGGACTAGCGGCTACAATGAGCAGTTCTTC. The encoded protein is CASKGTSGYNEQFF.

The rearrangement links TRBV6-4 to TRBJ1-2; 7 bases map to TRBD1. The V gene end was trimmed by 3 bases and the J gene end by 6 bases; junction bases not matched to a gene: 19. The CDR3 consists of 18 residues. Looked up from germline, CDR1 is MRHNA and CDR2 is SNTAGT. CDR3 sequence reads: CASSDDFRQGVDKDGYTF. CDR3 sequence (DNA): TGTGCCAGCAGTGATGATTTCCGACAGGGAGTAGACAAGGATGGCTACACCTTC.

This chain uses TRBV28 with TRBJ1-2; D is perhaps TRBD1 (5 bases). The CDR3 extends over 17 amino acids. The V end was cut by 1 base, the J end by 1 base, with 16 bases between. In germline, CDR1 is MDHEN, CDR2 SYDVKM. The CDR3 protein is CASSLYEGQGINYGYTF. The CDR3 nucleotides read TGTGCCAGCAGTTTATATGAGGGGCAGGGAATTAACTATGGCTACACCTTC.

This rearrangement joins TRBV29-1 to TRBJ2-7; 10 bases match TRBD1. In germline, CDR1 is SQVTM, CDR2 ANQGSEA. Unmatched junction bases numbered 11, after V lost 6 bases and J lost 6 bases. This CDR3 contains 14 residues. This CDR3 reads CSVKRDRGSIEQYF. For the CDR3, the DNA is TGCAGCGTAAAGAGGGACAGGGGCTCCATCGAGCAGTACTTC.

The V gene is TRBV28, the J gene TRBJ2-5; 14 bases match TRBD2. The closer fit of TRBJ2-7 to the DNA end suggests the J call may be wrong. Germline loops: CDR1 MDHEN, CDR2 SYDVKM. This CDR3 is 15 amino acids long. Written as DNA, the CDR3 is TGTGCCAGCAGATTGGGACTAGCGGGAGTAAACGAGCAGTACTTC. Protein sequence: CASRLGLAGVNEQYF.

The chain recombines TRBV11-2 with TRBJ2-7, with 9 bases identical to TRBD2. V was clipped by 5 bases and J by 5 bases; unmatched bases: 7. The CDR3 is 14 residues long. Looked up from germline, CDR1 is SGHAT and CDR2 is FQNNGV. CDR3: CASSRPSGNNEQYF. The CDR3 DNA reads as TGTGCCAGCAGCCGCCCTAGCGGGAACAACGAGCAGTACTTC.

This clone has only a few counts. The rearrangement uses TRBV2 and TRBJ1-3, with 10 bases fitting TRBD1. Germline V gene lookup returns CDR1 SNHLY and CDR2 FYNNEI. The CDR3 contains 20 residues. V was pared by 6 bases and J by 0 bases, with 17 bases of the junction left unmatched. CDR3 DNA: TGTGCCAGCAGGCCACGCCGGACCGGGACAGGGGCGAGCTCTGGAAACACCATATATTTT. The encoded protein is CASRPRRTGTGASSGNTIYF.

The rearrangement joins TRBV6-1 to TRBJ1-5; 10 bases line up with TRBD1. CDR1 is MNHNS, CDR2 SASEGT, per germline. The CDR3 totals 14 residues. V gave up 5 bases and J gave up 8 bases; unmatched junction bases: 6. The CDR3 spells CASSPRDRGEPQHF. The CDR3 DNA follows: TGTGCCAGCAGTCCCCGGGACAGGGGAGAGCCCCAGCATTTT.

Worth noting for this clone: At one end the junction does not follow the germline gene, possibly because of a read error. The CDR3 loop is CASSLSRGAGELFF. CDR3 bases: TGTGCTAGCAGCTTAAGTCGGGGTGCCGGGGAGCTGTTTTTT. This chain connects TRBV7-7 to TRBJ2-2; D perhaps matches TRBD2 (5 bases). CDR1 SSHAT and CDR2 FNYEAQ come from the germline V gene (reference sequence). The CDR3 contains 14 residues.

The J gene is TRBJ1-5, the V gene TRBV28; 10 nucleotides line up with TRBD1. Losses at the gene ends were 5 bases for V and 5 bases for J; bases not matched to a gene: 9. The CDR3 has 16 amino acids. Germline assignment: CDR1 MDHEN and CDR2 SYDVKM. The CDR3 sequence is CASSPRDRGSHQPQHF. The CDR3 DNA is TGTGCCAGCAGTCCCCGGGACAGGGGTTCTCATCAGCCCCAGCATTTT.

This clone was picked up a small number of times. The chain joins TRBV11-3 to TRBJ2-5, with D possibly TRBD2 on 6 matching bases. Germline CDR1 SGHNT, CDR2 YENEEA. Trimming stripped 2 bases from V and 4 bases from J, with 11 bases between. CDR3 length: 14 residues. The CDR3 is CASSLSGVTETQYF. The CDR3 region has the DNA TGTGCCAGCAGCTTATCGGGAGTGACAGAGACCCAGTACTTC.

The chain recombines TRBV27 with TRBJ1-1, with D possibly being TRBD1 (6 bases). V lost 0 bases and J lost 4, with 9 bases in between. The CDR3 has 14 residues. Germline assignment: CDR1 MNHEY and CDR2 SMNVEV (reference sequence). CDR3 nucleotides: TGTGCCAGCAGTTTATCGATGGGGGCCACTGAAGCTTTCTTT. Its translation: CASSLSMGATEAFF.

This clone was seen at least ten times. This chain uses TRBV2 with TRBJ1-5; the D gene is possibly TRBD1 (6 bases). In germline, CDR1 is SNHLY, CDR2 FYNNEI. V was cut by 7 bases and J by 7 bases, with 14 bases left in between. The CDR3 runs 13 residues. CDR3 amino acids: CASIGGVGQPQHF. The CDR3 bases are TGTGCCAGCATAGGGGGGGTCGGCCAGCCCCAGCATTTT. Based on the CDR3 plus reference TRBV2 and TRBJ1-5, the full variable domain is EPEVTQTPSHQVTQMGQEVILRCVPISNHLYFYWYRQILGQKVEFLVSFYNNEISEKSEIFDDQFSVERPDGSNFTLKIRSTKLEDSAMYFCASIGGVGQPQHFGDGTRLSIL.

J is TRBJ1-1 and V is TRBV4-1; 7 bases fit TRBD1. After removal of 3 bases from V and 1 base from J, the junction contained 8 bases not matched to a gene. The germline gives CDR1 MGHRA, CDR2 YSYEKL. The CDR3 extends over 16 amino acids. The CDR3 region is CASSQLSGTANTEAFF. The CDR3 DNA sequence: TGCGCCAGCAGCCAGCTAAGCGGGACAGCGAACACTGAAGCTTTCTTT.

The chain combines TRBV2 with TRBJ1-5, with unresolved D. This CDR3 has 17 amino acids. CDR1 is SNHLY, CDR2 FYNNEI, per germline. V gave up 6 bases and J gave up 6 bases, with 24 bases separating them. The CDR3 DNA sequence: TGTGCCAGCAGCTACGGATCAATAGCGGGGTATATTCAGCCCCAGCATTTT. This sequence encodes CASSYGSIAGYIQPQHF.

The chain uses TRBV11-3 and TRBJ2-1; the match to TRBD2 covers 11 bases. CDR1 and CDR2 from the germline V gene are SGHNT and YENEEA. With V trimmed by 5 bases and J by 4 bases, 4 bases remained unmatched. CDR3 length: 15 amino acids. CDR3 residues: CASSPRLAGYNEQFF. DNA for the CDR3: TGTGCCAGCAGCCCCAGACTAGCGGGGTACAATGAGCAGTTCTTC.

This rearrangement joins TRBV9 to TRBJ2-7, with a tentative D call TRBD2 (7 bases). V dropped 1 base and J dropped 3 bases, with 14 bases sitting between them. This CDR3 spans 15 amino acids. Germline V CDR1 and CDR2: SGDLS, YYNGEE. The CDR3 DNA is TGTGCCAGCAGCGTAAGTCCAGGGGACTACTACGAGCAGTACTTC. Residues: CASSVSPGDYYEQYF.

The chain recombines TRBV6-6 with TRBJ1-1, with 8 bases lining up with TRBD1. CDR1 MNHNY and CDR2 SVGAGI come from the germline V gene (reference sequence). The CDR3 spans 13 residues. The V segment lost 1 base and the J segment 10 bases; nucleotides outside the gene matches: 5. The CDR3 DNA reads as TGTGCCAGCAGTTACTACATTGGACAGGGAGCTTTCTTT. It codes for CASSYYIGQGAFF.

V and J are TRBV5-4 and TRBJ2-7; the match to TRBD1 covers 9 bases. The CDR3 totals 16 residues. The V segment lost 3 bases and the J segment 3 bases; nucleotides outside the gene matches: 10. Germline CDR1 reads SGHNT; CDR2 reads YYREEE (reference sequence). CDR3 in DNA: TGTGCCAGCAGCTGGGGGCAGGGGACAGGGTACTACGAGCAGTACTTC. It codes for CASSWGQGTGYYEQYF. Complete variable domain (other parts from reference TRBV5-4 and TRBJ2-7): ETGVTQSPTHLIKTRGQQVTLRCSSQSGHNTVSWYQQALGQGPQFIFQYYREEENGRGNFPPRFSGLQFPNYSSELNVNALELDDSALYLCASSWGQGTGYYEQYFGPGTRLTVT.

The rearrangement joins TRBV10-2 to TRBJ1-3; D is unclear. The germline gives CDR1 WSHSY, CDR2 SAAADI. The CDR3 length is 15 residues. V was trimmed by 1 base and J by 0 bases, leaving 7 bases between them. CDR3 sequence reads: CASSEWRSSGNTIYF. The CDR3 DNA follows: TGCGCCAGCAGTGAGTGGAGGAGCTCTGGAAACACCATATATTTT.

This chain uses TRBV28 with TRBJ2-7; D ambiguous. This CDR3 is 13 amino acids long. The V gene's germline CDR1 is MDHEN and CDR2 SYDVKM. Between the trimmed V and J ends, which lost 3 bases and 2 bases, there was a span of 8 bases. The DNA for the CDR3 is TGTGCCAGCAGTTTTGTGGGTACCTACGAGCAGTACTTC. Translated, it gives CASSFVGTYEQYF.

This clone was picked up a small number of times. The CDR3 loop reads CASSVEAGGNEQFF. The CDR3 coding sequence is TGTGCCAGCAGCGTAGAAGCAGGGGGAAATGAGCAGTTCTTC. The chain uses TRBV9 and TRBJ2-1; 7 bases map to TRBD1. This CDR3 contains 14 residues. Germline V gene data show CDR1 as SGDLS and CDR2 as YYNGEE. V lost 0 bases to trimming and J lost 7 bases; unmatched junction nucleotides: 4. The full variable domain, its missing parts supplied by reference TRBV9 and TRBJ2-1, is DSGVTQTPKHLITATGQRVTLRCSPRSGDLSVYWYQQSLDQGLQFLIQYYNGEERAKGNILERFSAQQFPDLHSELNLSSLELGDSALYFCASSVEAGGNEQFFGPGTRLTVL.

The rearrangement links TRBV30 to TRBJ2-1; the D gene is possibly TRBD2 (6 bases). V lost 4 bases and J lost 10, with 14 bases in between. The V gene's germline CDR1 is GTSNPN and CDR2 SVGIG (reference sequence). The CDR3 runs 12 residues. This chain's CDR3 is CAWTHPREEQFF. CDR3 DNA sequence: TGTGCCTGGACTCATCCTCGGGAGGAGCAGTTCTTC.